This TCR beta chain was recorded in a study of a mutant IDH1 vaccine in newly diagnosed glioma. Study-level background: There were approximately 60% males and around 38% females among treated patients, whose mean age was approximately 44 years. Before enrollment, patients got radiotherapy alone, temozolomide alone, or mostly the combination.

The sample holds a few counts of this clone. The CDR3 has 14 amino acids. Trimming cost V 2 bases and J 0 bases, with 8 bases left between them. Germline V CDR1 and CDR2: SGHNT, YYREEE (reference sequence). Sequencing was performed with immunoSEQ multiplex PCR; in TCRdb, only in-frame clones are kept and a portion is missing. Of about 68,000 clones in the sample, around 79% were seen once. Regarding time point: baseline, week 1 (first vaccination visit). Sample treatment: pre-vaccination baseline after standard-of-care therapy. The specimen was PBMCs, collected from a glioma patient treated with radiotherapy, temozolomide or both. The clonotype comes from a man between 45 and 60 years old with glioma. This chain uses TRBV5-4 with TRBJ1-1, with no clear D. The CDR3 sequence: CASSLDNLNTEAFF. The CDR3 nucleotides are TGTGCCAGCAGCTTAGACAACTTGAACACTGAAGCTTTCTTT.